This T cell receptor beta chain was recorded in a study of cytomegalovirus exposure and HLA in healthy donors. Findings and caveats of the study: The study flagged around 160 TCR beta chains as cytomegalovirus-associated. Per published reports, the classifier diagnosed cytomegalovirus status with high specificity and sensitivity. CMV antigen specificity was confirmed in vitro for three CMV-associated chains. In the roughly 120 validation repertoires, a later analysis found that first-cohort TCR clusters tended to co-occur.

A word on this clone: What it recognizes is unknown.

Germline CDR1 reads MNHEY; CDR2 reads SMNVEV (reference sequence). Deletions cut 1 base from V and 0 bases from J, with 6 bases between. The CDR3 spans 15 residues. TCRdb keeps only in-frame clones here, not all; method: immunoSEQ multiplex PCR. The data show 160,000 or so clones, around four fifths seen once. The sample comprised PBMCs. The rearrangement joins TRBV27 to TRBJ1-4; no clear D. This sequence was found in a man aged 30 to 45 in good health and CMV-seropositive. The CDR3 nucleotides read TGTGCCAGCAGTTTATGGAGGTCAACTAATGAAAAACTGTTTTTT. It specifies CASSLWRSTNEKLFF.